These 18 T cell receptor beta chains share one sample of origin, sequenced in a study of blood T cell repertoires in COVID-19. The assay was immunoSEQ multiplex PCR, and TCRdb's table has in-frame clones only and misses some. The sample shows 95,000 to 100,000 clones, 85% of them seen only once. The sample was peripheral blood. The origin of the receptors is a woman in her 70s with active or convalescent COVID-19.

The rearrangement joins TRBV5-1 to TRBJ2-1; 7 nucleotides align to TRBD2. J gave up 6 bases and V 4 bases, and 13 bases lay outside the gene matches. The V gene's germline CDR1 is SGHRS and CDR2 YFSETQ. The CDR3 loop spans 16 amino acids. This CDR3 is CASSPRAAGGSNEQFF. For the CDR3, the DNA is TGCGCCAGCAGCCCAAGGGCGGCCGGCGGGAGCAATGAGCAGTTCTTC.

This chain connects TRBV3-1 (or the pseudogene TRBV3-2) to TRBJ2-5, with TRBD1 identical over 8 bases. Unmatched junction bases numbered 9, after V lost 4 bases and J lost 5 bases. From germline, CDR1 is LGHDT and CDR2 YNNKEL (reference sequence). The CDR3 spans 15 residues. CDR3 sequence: CASSPDRDRKETQYF. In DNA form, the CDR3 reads TGTGCCAGCAGCCCGGACAGGGACCGAAAGGAGACCCAGTACTTC.

CDR3 DNA sequence: TGTGCCAGCAGCTTAAGGGGACAGGGGCAAAATGAAAAACTGTTTTTT. Protein product: CASSLRGQGQNEKLFF. The chain uses TRBV7-3 and TRBJ1-4; 10 bases are shared with TRBD1. The CDR3 runs to 16 residues. Germline V lookup: CDR1 SGHTA, CDR2 FQGTGA. V shed 1 base, J shed 5 bases, and the junction held 4 bases outside the gene matches.

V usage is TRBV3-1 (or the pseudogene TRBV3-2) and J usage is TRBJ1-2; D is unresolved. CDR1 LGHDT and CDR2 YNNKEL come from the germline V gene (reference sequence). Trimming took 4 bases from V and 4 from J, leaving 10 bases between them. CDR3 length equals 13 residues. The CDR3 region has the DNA TGTGCCAGCAGCCCAAAACGGGGCTATGGCTACACCTTC. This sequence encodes CASSPKRGYGYTF.

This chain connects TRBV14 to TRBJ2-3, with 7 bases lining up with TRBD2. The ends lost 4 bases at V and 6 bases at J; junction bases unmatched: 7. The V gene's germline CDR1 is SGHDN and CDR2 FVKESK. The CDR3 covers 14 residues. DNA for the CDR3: TGTGCCAGCAGCCTCCGGACTAGTCCGGATACGCAGTATTTT. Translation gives CASSLRTSPDTQYF.

The CDR3 sequence: CASSEGQFTDTQYF. DNA of the CDR3: TGTGCCAGCAGTGAAGGACAGTTCACAGATACGCAGTATTTT. V gene TRBV2 combines with J gene TRBJ2-3; TRBD1 is a possible D gene (5 bases). The CDR3 is made up of 14 amino acids. V lost 1 base and J lost 2, with 7 bases in between. Germline-derived CDR1 and CDR2 are SNHLY and FYNNEI.

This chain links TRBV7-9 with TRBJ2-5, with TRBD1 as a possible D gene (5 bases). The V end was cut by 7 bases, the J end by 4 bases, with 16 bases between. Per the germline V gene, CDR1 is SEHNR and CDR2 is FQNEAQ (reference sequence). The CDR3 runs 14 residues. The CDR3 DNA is TGTGCCAGCAATCAGGGCTCCTCGCGAGAGACCCAGTACTTC. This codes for CASNQGSSRETQYF.

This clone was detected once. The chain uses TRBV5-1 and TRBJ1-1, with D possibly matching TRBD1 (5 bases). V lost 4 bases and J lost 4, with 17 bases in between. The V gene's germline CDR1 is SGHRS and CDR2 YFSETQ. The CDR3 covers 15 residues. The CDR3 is CASSISAGGTTEAFF. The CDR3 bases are TGCGCCAGCAGCATTAGCGCCGGGGGTACCACTGAAGCTTTCTTT.

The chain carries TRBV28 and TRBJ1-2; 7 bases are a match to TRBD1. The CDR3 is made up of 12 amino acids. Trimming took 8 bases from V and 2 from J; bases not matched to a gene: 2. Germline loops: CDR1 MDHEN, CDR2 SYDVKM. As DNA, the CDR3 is TGTGCCAGCCTACAGGGGAACTATGGCTACACCTTC. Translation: CASLQGNYGYTF.

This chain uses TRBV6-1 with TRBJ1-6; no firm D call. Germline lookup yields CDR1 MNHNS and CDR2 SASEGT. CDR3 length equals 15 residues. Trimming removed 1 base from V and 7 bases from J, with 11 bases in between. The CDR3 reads CASSEGTHGNSPLHF. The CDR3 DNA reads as TGTGCCAGCAGTGAAGGGACTCACGGGAATTCACCCCTCCACTTT.

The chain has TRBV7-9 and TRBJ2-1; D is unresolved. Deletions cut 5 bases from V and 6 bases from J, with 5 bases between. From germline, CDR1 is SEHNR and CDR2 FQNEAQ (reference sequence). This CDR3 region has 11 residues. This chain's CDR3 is CASSPRNEQFF. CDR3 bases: TGTGCCAGCAGCCCCCGCAATGAGCAGTTCTTC.

CDR3 bases: TGTGCCAGCAGCTTCGCGGGCGGAAATAATCAGCCCCAGCATTTT. It translates to CASSFAGGNNQPQHF. The V and J genes are TRBV7-2 and TRBJ1-5; D is unresolved. The CDR3 loop spans 15 amino acids. Germline V gene sequence: CDR1 SGHTA, CDR2 FQGNSA. Trimming left V 3 bases short and J 4 bases short, with 13 bases between.

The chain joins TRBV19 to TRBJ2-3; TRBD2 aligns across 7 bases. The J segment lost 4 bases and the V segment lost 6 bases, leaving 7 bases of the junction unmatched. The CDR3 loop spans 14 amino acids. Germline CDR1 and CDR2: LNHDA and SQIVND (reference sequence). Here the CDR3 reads CASSEASGADTQYF. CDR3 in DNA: TGTGCCAGTAGCGAGGCTAGCGGAGCAGATACGCAGTATTTT.

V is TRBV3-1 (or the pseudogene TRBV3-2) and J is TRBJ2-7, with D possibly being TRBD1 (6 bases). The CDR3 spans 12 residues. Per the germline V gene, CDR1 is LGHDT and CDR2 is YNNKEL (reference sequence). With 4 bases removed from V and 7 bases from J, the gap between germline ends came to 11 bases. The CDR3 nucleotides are TGTGCCAGCAGCCGAACAGACAGGGAGCAGTACTTC. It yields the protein CASSRTDREQYF.

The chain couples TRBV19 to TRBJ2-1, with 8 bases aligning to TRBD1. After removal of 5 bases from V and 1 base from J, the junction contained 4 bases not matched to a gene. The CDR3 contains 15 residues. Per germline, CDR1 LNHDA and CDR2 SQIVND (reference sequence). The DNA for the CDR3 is TGTGCCAGTAGTGACAGGGGAGGATCCTACAATGAGCAGTTCTTC. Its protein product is CASSDRGGSYNEQFF.

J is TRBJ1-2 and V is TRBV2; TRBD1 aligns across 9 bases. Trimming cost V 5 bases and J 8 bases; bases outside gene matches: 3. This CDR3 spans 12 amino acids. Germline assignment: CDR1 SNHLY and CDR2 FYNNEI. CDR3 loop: CASSWTGEGYTF. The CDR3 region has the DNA TGTGCCAGCAGTTGGACAGGGGAAGGCTACACCTTC.

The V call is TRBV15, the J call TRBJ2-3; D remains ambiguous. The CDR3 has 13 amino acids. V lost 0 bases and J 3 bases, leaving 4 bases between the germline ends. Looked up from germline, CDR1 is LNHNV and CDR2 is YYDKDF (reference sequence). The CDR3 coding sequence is TGTGCCACCAGCAGAGATCAGACAGATACGCAGTATTTT. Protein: CATSRDQTDTQYF.

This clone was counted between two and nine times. The CDR3 spells CASSQDTGDRYAYEQYF. CDR3 sequence (DNA): TGCGCCAGCAGCCAAGATACAGGGGACAGGTATGCCTACGAGCAGTACTTC. The chain joins TRBV4-3 to TRBJ2-7, with TRBD1 identical over 8 bases. The germline gives CDR1 LGHNA, CDR2 YSLEER. The CDR3 spans 17 residues. With 0 bases clipped from V and 2 bases from J, the junction kept 9 bases outside the gene matches.